The 9 T cell receptor beta chains below all came from one sample that was sequenced in a study of blood T cell repertoires in COVID-19. Measured with immunoSEQ multiplex PCR; TCRdb has only the in-frame clones, and not every one. The sample holds about 240,000 clones; around 88% are singletons and the top ten take approximately 13%. Sample: peripheral blood. Receptor source: an elderly man with acute or convalescent COVID-19.

With respect to this clone: This CDR3 is also generated by other DNA sequences in the sample. The chain recombines TRBV6-5 with TRBJ1-2, with D maybe TRBD1 (5 bases). Trimming took off 0 bases at V and 2 bases at J, with 10 bases between the two ends. Germline V lookup: CDR1 MNHEY, CDR2 SVGAGI. This CDR3 has 15 amino acids. The CDR3 protein is CASSYSGGANYGYTF. The CDR3 nucleotides read TGTGCCAGCAGTTACTCGGGGGGAGCGAACTATGGCTACACCTTC.

The chain employs TRBV28 and TRBJ1-2; 8 positions match TRBD1. Germline CDR1 MDHEN, CDR2 SYDVKM. The CDR3 contains 15 residues. Germline trimming cut 6 bases from V and 4 bases from J; bases unmatched to any gene: 10. In DNA, the CDR3 is TGTGCCAGCAGCAGTTCAGGGGGCTATGGCTATGGCTACACCTTC. Protein sequence: CASSSSGGYGYGYTF.

V gene TRBV7-6 combines with J gene TRBJ2-3; TRBD2 matches 7 bases. Looked up from germline, CDR1 is SGHVS and CDR2 is FNYEAQ. This CDR3 spans 15 amino acids. Trimming cost V 1 base and J 2 bases; bases outside gene matches: 3. The CDR3 loop is CASSLEGGITDTQYF. The CDR3 nucleotides read TGTGCCAGCAGCTTAGAGGGAGGGATCACAGATACGCAGTATTTT.

The chain combines TRBV5-1 with TRBJ2-5; maybe TRBD1 (5 bases). This CDR3 has 15 residues. From germline, CDR1 is SGHRS and CDR2 YFSETQ. The V end lost 4 bases, the J end lost 0 bases, and 13 bases lay between the germline ends. The CDR3 sequence: CASSPGHSYQETQYF. Written as DNA, the CDR3 is TGCGCCAGCAGCCCCGGACACTCGTACCAAGAGACCCAGTACTTC.

This chain links TRBV3-1 (or the pseudogene TRBV3-2) with TRBJ2-3, with D possibly being TRBD1 (6 bases). In germline, CDR1 is LGHDT, CDR2 YNNKEL (reference sequence). This CDR3 contains 14 residues. V shed 4 bases and J shed 6 bases, with 14 bases lying between them. This CDR3 is CASSPGPTGDTQYF. CDR3 nucleotide sequence: TGTGCCAGCAGCCCCGGGCCCACAGGGGATACGCAGTATTTT.

The V call is TRBV4-2, the J call TRBJ2-3; 10 bases are shared with TRBD2. J was trimmed by 3 bases and V by 5 bases; bases with no gene match: 8. The CDR3 has 16 amino acids. Germline assignment: CDR1 LGHNA and CDR2 YNFKEQ. The CDR3 loop is CASSNLAGEFTDTQYF. The DNA of the CDR3 is TGTGCCAGCAGCAACCTAGCGGGAGAGTTTACAGATACGCAGTATTTT.

The rearrangement links TRBV4-1 to TRBJ1-2; D gene uncertain. From germline, CDR1 is MGHRA and CDR2 YSYEKL. This CDR3 contains 14 residues. The germline V and J ends were trimmed by 0 bases and 4 bases, with 9 bases remaining between them. The CDR3 protein is CASSQEEGTYGYTF. The CDR3 bases are TGCGCCAGCAGCCAAGAGGAGGGTACCTATGGCTACACCTTC.

The V and J genes are TRBV6-6 and TRBJ1-2; 11 nucleotides align to TRBD1. This CDR3 has 14 residues. Germline V lookup: CDR1 MNHNY, CDR2 SVGAGI (reference sequence). The V segment lost 11 bases and the J segment 7 bases; nucleotides outside the gene matches: 12. The CDR3 DNA is TGTGCCCACAGGGGACAGGGGGACGCTCGTGGCTACACCTTC. Protein product: CAHRGQGDARGYTF.

The J gene is TRBJ2-5, the V gene TRBV4-1, with D possibly being TRBD2 (6 bases). The ends were cut back, 1 base at V and 1 base at J, with 10 bases in the middle. This CDR3 contains 15 residues. The V gene's germline CDR1 is MGHRA and CDR2 YSYEKL. CDR3 DNA: TGCGCCAGCAGCCAAGGAACTAGCACCCAAGAGACCCAGTACTTC. This translates into CASSQGTSTQETQYF.